The entry below describes one TCR beta chain. Libraries were prepared by immunoSEQ multiplex PCR; TCRdb keeps only in-frame clonotypes and omits some of them. There are 490,000 or so clones in the sample; approximately 90% occur only once, and roughly 1.9% lies in the top ten. Participants reported their clinical history, and cohort assignment relied on those reports. Germline values: CDR1 MNHEY, CDR2 SVGAGI. Trimming cost V 4 bases and J 8 bases, with 8 bases left between them. The CDR3 spans 11 residues. The record originates from a study of blood T cell repertoires in COVID-19. The sequence was collected from a woman between 35 and 50 years old who had recovered from COVID-19. This chain links TRBV6-5 with TRBJ1-1, with D maybe TRBD1 (5 bases). Sequences were obtained from PBMCs or T cells enriched from blood (not recorded which). This chain's CDR3 is CASSSGFEAFF. The CDR3 DNA follows: TGTGCCAGCAGTTCAGGGTTCGAAGCTTTCTTT.